This T cell receptor beta chain was documented in a study of shared clonotypes between healthy human individuals. As for the study in general: Researchers assigned three CD4 naive, three CD4 memory, two CD8 naive and one CD8 memory plate to each donor.

Sequenced by immunoSEQ multiplex PCR; TCRdb stores in-frame clones only, minus some. Here the sample spans more than 1,200,000 clones, about 98.5% being singletons. General study results and limits: Owing to a small donor count, the genetic and exposure-history diversity represented was limited. Larger richness was generally estimated for naive than memory subsets. It was only blood that was sampled, and tissue repertoires likely differ.

Concerning this clone: Antigen: not known. The same CDR3 also results from other DNA sequences found in this sample.

This clonotype was obtained from a man aged 25 to 45 in good health. Sequencing input: naive CD4+ T cells sorted from blood. Noted subset: CD45RA+ positively selected.

The CDR3 reads CASSLPSYEQYF. CDR3 in DNA: TGCGCCAGCTCACTCCCCTCCTACGAGCAGTACTTC. The gene calls are TRBV5-1 and TRBJ2-7; D not resolved. The CDR3 extends over 12 amino acids. CDR1 and CDR2 from the germline V gene are SGHRS and YFSETQ. V was trimmed by 7 bases and J by 0 bases, leaving 8 bases between them.